This T cell receptor (beta chain) was sequenced for a study of CD8+CD57+ T cells in acquired aplastic anemia. The study profiled TCR beta VDJ and CDR3 using genomic DNA as template. TCRdb passed the reads through MiXCR, listing each CDR3 protein once. The profile shows about 150,000 distinct CDR3 sequences, approximately 52% of them singletons. This clonotype was counted ten times or more. Patients selected for sequencing had displayed CD8+CD57+ cell expansion by flow cytometry. CDR1 and CDR2 from the germline V gene are SGHVS and FNYEAQ. The CDR3 runs to 14 residues. V lost 1 base, J lost 8 bases, and 3 bases stayed unmatched.

The chain uses TRBV7-6 and TRBJ2-1; TRBD1 aligns across 9 bases. The sequence was collected from a human donor with aplastic anemia. Specimen: sorted CD4+, CD8+, or CD8+CD57+ T cells (not recorded which) from PBMCs. Here the CDR3 DNA reads TGTGCCAGCAGCTTAGGGACAGGGGTTTATGAGCAGTTCTTC. Translating gives CASSLGTGVYEQFF.